Listed below are T cell receptor beta chains from one sample, sequenced in a study of siplizumab effects on memory and regulatory T cells. Method: immunoSEQ multiplex PCR; TCRdb's copy keeps in-frame clones and lacks some. The table shows tens of thousands of clones, with more than 75% occurring only once. The sequenced sample consisted of naive CD8+ T cells sorted from blood. The receptors here all came from a human donor in good health. Both conserved end residues are part of each CDR3. Each record gives: V gene, J gene, CDR3 protein.

>TRBV4-1|TRBJ1-4
CASSQDWAGIPNEKLFF
>TRBV27|TRBJ2-1
CASRPVAPYNEQFF
>TRBV7-6|TRBJ2-1
CASSWGPGSSYNEQFF
>TRBV19|TRBJ2-4
CASTSLDRAKNIQYF
>TRBV9|TRBJ2-1
CASSVQGVSYNEQFF
>TRBV6-1|TRBJ2-7
CASSLPYYEQYF
>TRBV4-1|TRBJ2-1
CASSPTRGYNEQFF
>TRBV19|TRBJ2-7
CASSMGMGAYEQYF
>TRBV6-5|TRBJ2-1
CASSYSSYNEQFF
>TRBV4-1|TRBJ2-1
CASSHLAGAGNEQFF
>TRBV7-9|TRBJ2-5
CASSPPGQGQETQYF
>TRBV6-1|TRBJ1-4
CASYSGSYNEKLFF
>TRBV5-4|TRBJ2-7
CASSLWQGLEQYF